Detailed here is one T cell receptor (beta chain). The antigen is unknown. The method was immunoSEQ multiplex PCR; TCRdb's version includes in-frame clones alone and lacks a portion of them. The sample comprises 70,000 to 95,000 clones, around 80% of which are singletons, and roughly 1.4% rests with the top ten. The source of the sample is a study of lymphopenia after photon versus proton radiotherapy. Study-wide results and limits: After lymphocyte nadir, photon-treated repertoires showed oligoclonal expansion, especially CD8+ Temra. Larger post-nadir TCR diversity loss correlated inversely with survival in deceased patients. Under photons, naive T cells and diversity fell while effector/memory populations rose. Better survival with proton therapy was suggested as possible, not demonstrated.

V lost 1 base, J lost 7 bases, and 5 bases lay in between. The CDR3 runs 11 residues. The V gene's germline CDR1 is SGHDT and CDR2 YYEEEE. Specimen: peripheral blood, collected from a patient treated with proton-based radiotherapy. The gene calls are TRBV5-6 and TRBJ1-2; D ambiguous. The source of this sequence is a man between 60 and 75 years old with pancreatic cancer. The CDR3 is CASSLLTGYTF. CDR3 DNA sequence: TGTGCCAGCAGCTTGTTAACTGGCTACACCTTC.